This T cell receptor (beta chain) was found in a study of cytomegalovirus exposure and HLA in healthy donors. Sequenced by immunoSEQ multiplex PCR; TCRdb stores in-frame clones only, minus some. The repertoire consists of some 170,000 clones, with around nine tenths occurring once and the leading ten covering 2.7%. The germline CDR1 and CDR2 sequences are LNHDA and SQIVND (reference sequence). The V end was cut by 5 bases, the J end by 8 bases, with 12 bases between. This CDR3 contains 12 residues. General study results and limits: The tendency of first-cohort TCR clusters to co-occur in the approximately 120 validation repertoires was identified by a subsequent analysis.

From the roughly 120-subject validation cohort, which was separate from the roughly 620-subject first cohort, the donors were drawn. About this clone: Antigen: not known.

The sequence was collected from a man in his late teens or twenties in good health and CMV-seropositive. The sequenced material came from PBMCs. The V and J genes are TRBV19 and TRBJ1-2, with D hard to call. The CDR3 spells CASSPRSHGYTF. Written as DNA, the CDR3 is TGTGCCAGTAGTCCCAGGTCCCACGGCTACACCTTC.